This TCR beta chain emerged from a study of blood T cell repertoires in COVID-19 (dated by TCRdb to between 2020 and 2021). In the study overall: The collaborator samples originated in the United States, Italy and Spain and spanned the acute and convalescent phases of COVID-19. The material from the prospective study consisted of cDNA or gDNA derived from T cells, B-cell-depleted T cells, or PBMCs. The dataset comprised deeply sampled blood TCRbeta repertoires from subjects exposed to, actively infected with, or recovered from COVID-19. The repertoires were released in a freely available public database meant as a resource for research on the immune response to SARS-CoV-2. The samples were drawn from two sources: the first 160 participants of the ongoing ImmuneRACE study, and 950 to 1,500 subjects contributed by 6 global collaborators. A de-identified subject ID, COVID-19 status, age in years and sex were almost always included in the sample metadata. HLA class I and class II types, where available, came from metadata supplied by the sample provider rather than from assay-based typing.

Whole blood was collected in K2EDTA tubes by collaborating institutions according to the institutions' own protocols. For TCRbeta analysis, collaborator samples were shipped as frozen whole blood, as isolated PBMCs, or as DNA extracted from either sample type. Paper-wide results and their limitations: The amount of clinical and demographic metadata varied by source and participant and was provided uncurated.

As for this clone: Its antigen target is currently unknown. Per-base quality was not reported, and no clone a single base away is much larger than it.

For this chain, trimming is 3 bases at the V end and 7 bases at the J end, and the number of junction bases without a gene match is 11. Per the germline V gene (reference sequence), SEHNR is the CDR1 and FQNEAQ is the CDR2. CDR3 length: 16 amino acids, cysteine to phenylalanine. Only CDR3 DNA is held: 48 bases, read in frame from base 1. The immunoSEQ Assay, a bias-controlled multiplex PCR, was used to amplify TCRbeta CDR3 regions from genomic DNA. The original pipeline was this. The number of nucleated cells in each sample was estimated from the amplification of reference gene primers within the assay. To quantify the absolute abundance of each unique TCRbeta CDR3 rearrangement, sequence reads were collapsed and filtered. For each sample, productive Simpson clonality was calculated as the square root of Simpson's diversity index over productive rearrangements. The immuneACCESS repertoire file appears here via TCRdb, limited to in-frame rearrangements. These files lack a portion of the clones; in checked studies, under half of the deficit traces to unresolved V genes, and the cause of the others is not known. V and J calls and clone size are as listed in that table; D and trimming were resolved from the DNA. A total of approximately 45,000 clones appear in this sample, approximately 70% of them only once. Of the sample, around 59% falls within the top ten clones.

Sequencing was carried out using peripheral blood. This receptor was taken from a man older than 75 with acute or convalescent COVID-19. The rearranged segments are TRBV7-9 and TRBJ2-1; 8 bases in the middle match TRBD1. The DNA sequence is given as TGTGCCAGCAGCTTTTACTCGACAGGGGCTGGTAATGAGCAGTTCTTC. Its coded protein is CASSFYSTGAGNEQFF. With the rest looked up from the reference TRBV7-9 and TRBJ2-1 genes rather than sequenced, the full variable domain is DTGVSQNPRHKITKRGQNVTFRCDPISEHNRLYWYRQTLGQGPEFLTYFQNEAQLEKSRLLSDRFSAERPKGSFSTLEIQRTEQGDSAMYLCASSFYSTGAGNEQFFGPGTRLTVL.